Presented here are 27 T cell receptor beta chains from one specimen sequenced in a study of blood T cells in healthy people across ages. Through a sample-barcoded 5' primer and a J-beta primer mix, a second PCR was run for about 6 to 12 cycles. Each CDR3 protein is one row after TCRdb ran MiXCR on the 5' RACE reads. The data hold around 940,000 distinct CDR3 sequences, with approximately 50% observed a single time. Sequencing used blood. The receptors come from a woman aged 60 to 75 in good health.

This clonotype was observed a handful of times. The chain uses TRBV10-3 and TRBJ2-7; D gene ambiguous. Germline CDR1 ENHRY, CDR2 SYGVKD. The CDR3 length is 12 residues. Between the trimmed V and J ends, which lost 3 bases and 5 bases, there was a span of 8 bases. CDR3 loop: CAISDYRNEQYF. CDR3 in DNA: TGTGCCATCAGTGACTACCGGAACGAGCAGTACTTC.

V gene TRBV20-1 combines with J gene TRBJ1-1; TRBD1 aligns across 7 bases. The CDR3 length is 14 residues. The V segment lost 0 bases and the J segment 10 bases; nucleotides outside the gene matches: 11. Germline CDR1 DFQATT, CDR2 SNEGSKA (reference sequence). CDR3 in amino acids: CSARDPNRGIGAFF. CDR3 nucleotide sequence: TGCAGTGCTAGAGATCCTAACAGGGGTATTGGAGCTTTCTTT.

This clonotype has just a few counts. This chain uses TRBV11-1 with TRBJ2-5; 8 positions match TRBD1. After removal of 2 bases from V and 1 base from J, the junction contained 6 bases not matched to a gene. Germline V gene data show CDR1 as SGHAT and CDR2 as FQDESV (reference sequence). The CDR3 runs to 16 residues. CDR3 in amino acids: CASSLLQGGTQETQYF. CDR3 sequence (DNA): TGTGCCAGCAGCTTACTACAGGGGGGTACCCAAGAGACCCAGTACTTC.

This rearrangement joins TRBV28 to TRBJ2-7, with D perhaps matching TRBD1 (6 bases). Looked up from germline, CDR1 is MDHEN and CDR2 is SYDVKM. The CDR3 spans 19 residues. V was pared by 2 bases and J by 1 base, with 24 bases between. Written as DNA, the CDR3 is TGTGCCAGCAGTTTACCAACTGCCGGAGGACAGCCTCCTTCCTACGAGCAGTACTTC. Amino acid sequence: CASSLPTAGGQPPSYEQYF.

This sequence joins TRBV20-1 and TRBJ2-5; 7 bases align to TRBD2. This CDR3 has 14 residues. V shed 7 bases, J shed 2 bases, and the junction held 10 bases outside the gene matches. CDR1 DFQATT and CDR2 SNEGSKA come from the germline V gene (reference sequence). This chain's CDR3 is CSGGGPGVQETQYF. Here the CDR3 DNA reads TGCAGTGGCGGGGGTCCGGGGGTACAAGAGACCCAGTACTTC.

Worth noting for this clonotype: The germline gene is not matched at one end of the junction; a read error may be the cause. The chain is built from TRBV3-1 and TRBJ1-2, with 7 bases fitting TRBD1. Looked up from germline, CDR1 is LGHDT and CDR2 is YNNKEL (reference sequence). CDR3 length equals 17 residues. CDR3 amino acids: CASSQEVGQVSVSGNTF. The CDR3 DNA follows: TGTGCCAGCAGCCAAGAGGTAGGACAGGTTTCCGTGAGTGGCAACACCTTC.

This rearrangement joins TRBV24-1 to TRBJ2-7; D remains unclear. CDR1 is KGHDR, CDR2 SFDVKD, per germline. Trimming took 3 bases from V and 3 from J, leaving 8 bases between them. This CDR3 region has 13 residues. The CDR3 is CATSDTTLYEQYF. The CDR3 coding sequence is TGTGCCACCAGTGATACCACTCTCTACGAGCAGTACTTC.

This chain joins TRBV12-3 or TRBV12-4 and TRBJ1-2; TRBD1 matches at 7 bases. This CDR3 contains 14 residues. The trim removed 9 bases at V and 5 bases at J, leaving 12 bases unmatched. CDR3 in DNA: TGTGCCAGTGGTATGACAGGGAGAGTATATGGCTACACCTTC. It specifies CASGMTGRVYGYTF.

This clonotype was seen only a few times. The V and J genes are TRBV29-1 and TRBJ2-5; maybe TRBD2 (6 bases). The J call may be wrong; the DNA end is better matched by TRBJ2-7. CDR1 and CDR2 from the germline V gene are SQVTM and ANQGSEA. The CDR3 consists of 12 residues. CDR3 in DNA: TGCAGCGTTGAAGGCGCGGGGTTCGAGCAGTACTTC. Amino acids: CSVEGAGFEQYF.

The chain links TRBV20-1 to TRBJ2-2, with 14 bases matching TRBD2. The CDR3 is 15 amino acids. Unmatched junction bases numbered 7, after V lost 5 bases and J lost 8 bases. Germline V gene lookup returns CDR1 DFQATT and CDR2 SNEGSKA (reference sequence). CDR3: CSAGGTSGRVGELFF. The CDR3 nucleotides read TGCAGTGCTGGGGGGACTAGCGGGAGAGTAGGGGAGCTGTTTTTT.

This clonotype was counted a few times. V is TRBV4-3 and J is TRBJ2-5, with a weak D call TRBD1 (5 bases). CDR1 and CDR2 (germline): LGHNA, YSLEER. The CDR3 is 16 amino acids. V shed 2 bases and J shed 1 base, with 14 bases lying between them. CDR3 region: CASSQNPTGFQETQYF. CDR3 in DNA: TGCGCCAGCAGCCAAAACCCTACAGGTTTCCAAGAGACCCAGTACTTC.

The chain joins TRBV7-9 to TRBJ2-1; 8 nucleotides align to TRBD2. The V and J ends lost 5 bases and 1 base, in that order; junction bases with no gene match: 7. Germline V gene data show CDR1 as SEHNR and CDR2 as FQNEAQ (reference sequence). The CDR3 sequence is 16 residues long. The CDR3, as DNA: TGTGCCAGCAGCGGAGCGGGAGTAGCATCCTACAATGAGCAGTTCTTC. Translating gives CASSGAGVASYNEQFF.

This clonotype turned up a few times. The chain couples TRBV20-1 to TRBJ1-5; perhaps TRBD1 as D (5 bases). The CDR3 sequence is 12 residues long. Germline V gives CDR1 DFQATT, CDR2 SNEGSKA (reference sequence). Trimming cost V 6 bases and J 9 bases, with 15 bases left between them. The CDR3 reads CSAIRDGGPQHF. CDR3 in DNA: TGCAGTGCCATTAGAGATGGGGGGCCCCAGCATTTT.

The chain couples TRBV20-1 to TRBJ1-2; no clear D gene. The CDR3 extends over 13 amino acids. The V and J ends lost 4 bases and 3 bases respectively, with 12 bases between them. Germline-derived CDR1 and CDR2 are DFQATT and SNEGSKA (reference sequence). The CDR3 region has the DNA TGCAGTGCTACTTACAGTGTATACTATGGCTACACCTTC. It is translated as CSATYSVYYGYTF.

The sample holds a few counts of this clonotype. The chain couples TRBV5-1 to TRBJ2-7, with D perhaps matching TRBD2 (6 bases). The V and J ends lost 7 bases and 2 bases respectively, with 22 bases between them. The CDR3 loop spans 16 amino acids. CDR1 and CDR2 (germline): SGHRS, YFSETQ. The CDR3 DNA reads TGCGCCAGCGGTCCCGGTCGACGGACTACTACCTACGAGCAGTACTTC. Residues: CASGPGRRTTTYEQYF.

The rearrangement uses TRBV6-6 and TRBJ2-7, with a tentative D call TRBD2 (5 bases). V lost 2 bases and J 0 bases, leaving 8 bases between the germline ends. CDR1 is MNHNY, CDR2 SVGAGI, per germline (reference sequence). This CDR3 region has 14 residues. As DNA, the CDR3 is TGTGCCAGCAGTTACAGGGAGAGCTCCTACGAGCAGTACTTC. This codes for CASSYRESSYEQYF.

In its sample, this clonotype was seen a few times. The V gene is TRBV28, the J gene TRBJ2-7; 8 nucleotides match TRBD2. The CDR3 has 15 amino acids. CDR1 MDHEN and CDR2 SYDVKM come from the germline V gene. V lost 6 bases to trimming and J lost 0 bases; unmatched junction nucleotides: 7. The CDR3 coding sequence is TGTGCCAGCAGCTCCACCGGGACTAGCTCCTACGAGCAGTACTTC. Residues: CASSSTGTSSYEQYF.

The rearrangement joins TRBV7-2 to TRBJ2-3; D unresolved. The germline V gene encodes CDR1 SGHTA and CDR2 FQGNSA. CDR3 length equals 14 residues. V was pared by 2 bases and J by 2 bases, with 8 bases between. For the CDR3, the DNA is TGTGCCAGCAGCTTAACGAAAGACACAGATACGCAGTATTTT. Translating gives CASSLTKDTDTQYF.

This clonotype was observed a handful of times. V and J are TRBV4-1 and TRBJ2-7; TRBD1 matches 7 bases. This CDR3 region has 15 residues. Trimming at V came to 0 bases and at J to 3 bases, leaving 5 bases not matched to a gene. Germline loops: CDR1 MGHRA, CDR2 YSYEKL. The CDR3 DNA is TGCGCCAGCAGCCAAGAGGGACAGAACTTCTACGAGCAGTACTTC. Protein sequence: CASSQEGQNFYEQYF.

V usage is TRBV7-2 and J usage is TRBJ2-1; D remains unclear. Germline V gene sequence: CDR1 SGHTA, CDR2 FQGNSA. This CDR3 region has 13 residues. V shed 6 bases and J shed 6 bases, with 12 bases lying between them. This chain's CDR3 is CASSFARTNEQFF. CDR3 DNA sequence: TGTGCCAGCAGTTTTGCTAGGACCAATGAGCAGTTCTTC.

The chain couples TRBV20-1 to TRBJ2-1; the D gene is possibly TRBD2 (6 bases). The CDR3 has 12 residues. V lost 6 bases to trimming and J lost 3 bases, with 9 bases between them. Germline V gene sequence: CDR1 DFQATT, CDR2 SNEGSKA (reference sequence). The CDR3 nucleotides read TGCAGTGCGGAGACTAGCTACAATGAGCAGTTCTTC. Translating gives CSAETSYNEQFF.

The chain recombines TRBV28 with TRBJ1-4; TRBD1 matches 8 bases. The CDR3 sequence is 14 residues long. The germline V gene encodes CDR1 MDHEN and CDR2 SYDVKM. Trimming at V came to 2 bases and at J to 10 bases, leaving 6 bases not matched to a gene. In nucleotides, the CDR3 is TGTGCCAGCAGTTTACCCGACAGGGGTGGAAAACTGTTTTTT. It is translated as CASSLPDRGGKLFF.

The chain combines TRBV3-1 with TRBJ2-3; 9 bases line up with TRBD2. V gave up 1 base and J gave up 8 bases; unmatched junction bases: 1. Germline V lookup: CDR1 LGHDT, CDR2 YNNKEL (reference sequence). The CDR3 extends over 13 amino acids. The chain's CDR3 is CASSQGREGTQYF. CDR3 in DNA: TGTGCCAGCAGCCAAGGGCGGGAGGGTACGCAGTATTTT.

The chain is built from TRBV3-1 and TRBJ1-2, with a weak D call TRBD1 (6 bases). Trimming shortened V by 2 bases and J by 5 bases, and 12 bases separated the two germline ends. This CDR3 is built from 14 residues. Germline CDR1 and CDR2: LGHDT and YNNKEL (reference sequence). The CDR3 protein is CASSQRQEGYGYTF. The DNA for the CDR3 is TGTGCCAGCAGCCAAAGACAGGAGGGGTATGGCTACACCTTC.

The chain links TRBV6-2 or TRBV6-3 to TRBJ2-5; D remains unclear. Germline V CDR1 and CDR2: MNHEY, SVGEGT. The CDR3 contains 15 residues. V lost 6 bases and J 9 bases, leaving 23 bases between the germline ends. The CDR3, as DNA: TGTGCCAGCAGACCTTCCGGGCCTCAGTCTCGGGCCCAGTACTTC. This encodes CASRPSGPQSRAQYF.

The sample holds many counts of this clonotype. DNA for the CDR3: TGTGCCAGCAGCTCGGTAGCGGGAGGCTACAATGAGCAGTTCTTC. Translated, it gives CASSSVAGGYNEQFF. The chain carries TRBV11-2 and TRBJ2-1; the match to TRBD2 covers 10 bases. The CDR3 contains 15 residues. Looked up from germline, CDR1 is SGHAT and CDR2 is FQNNGV. After removal of 4 bases from V and 3 bases from J, the junction contained 3 bases not matched to a gene. Complete variable domain (other parts from reference TRBV11-2 and TRBJ2-1): EAGVAQSPRYKIIEKRQSVAFWCNPISGHATLYWYQQILGQGPKLLIQFQNNGVVDDSQLPKDRFSAERLKGVDSTLKIQPAKLEDSAVYLCASSSVAGGYNEQFFGPGTRLTVL.

This clonotype has a count of ten or more. The chain recombines TRBV6-1 with TRBJ2-7; no reliable D call. Germline lookup yields CDR1 MNHNS and CDR2 SASEGT. The CDR3 is made up of 11 amino acids. V was shortened by 6 bases and J by 0 bases, with 3 bases between the two germline ends. In DNA, the CDR3 is TGTGCCAGCAGGGTCTCCTACGAGCAGTACTTC. As protein: CASRVSYEQYF.